A single sample is the source of the 26 T cell receptor beta chains below, sequenced in a study of T cells in Graves' hyperthyroidism and ophthalmopathy. It was RNA transcripts that yielded the amplified TCR beta CDR3 regions. The TCR CDR3 first-round RT-PCR relied on the HTBI primer set. One entry per CDR3 protein results from TCRdb running MiXCR on the multiplex PCR reads. Of a few hundred thousand distinct CDR3 sequences in the sample, more than 15% were seen once. Source material: blood. The receptors stem from a woman under 30 with Graves' hyperthyroidism.

There are many counts of this clonotype. The chain has TRBV3-1 and TRBJ1-6; possible D gene TRBD1, 5 bases. The germline V and J ends were trimmed by 1 base and 9 bases, with 13 bases remaining between them. Germline values: CDR1 LGHDT, CDR2 YNNKEL (reference sequence). This CDR3 contains 15 residues. The CDR3 DNA follows: TGTGCCAGCAGCCAAGTTTCGCAGGGTCGTTCACCCCTCCACTTT. This encodes CASSQVSQGRSPLHF.

The table lists this clonotype with many counts. This sequence joins TRBV12-3 or TRBV12-4 and TRBJ1-2; unclear D gene. The CDR3 sequence is 12 residues long. V was shortened by 2 bases and J by 8 bases, with 9 bases between the two germline ends. This CDR3 reads CASSLSRLGYTF. In DNA form, the CDR3 reads TGTGCCAGCAGTTTATCGCGGTTAGGCTACACCTTC.

This clonotype was counted at least ten times. This chain uses TRBV7-8 with TRBJ2-7, with TRBD1 identical over 10 bases. J lost 2 bases, V lost 3 bases, and 7 bases had no gene match. The V gene's germline CDR1 is SGHVS and CDR2 FQNEAQ. This CDR3 region has 16 residues. CDR3 residues: CASSLPRTGGTYEQYF. The CDR3 DNA is TGTGCCAGCAGCTTGCCTAGGACAGGGGGAACCTACGAGCAGTACTTC. Full variable domain (missing parts from reference TRBV7-8 and TRBJ2-7): GAGVSQSPRYKVAKRGQDVALRCDPISGHVSLFWYQQALGQGPEFLTYFQNEAQLDKSGLPSDRFFAERPEGSVSTLKIQRTQQEDSAVYLCASSLPRTGGTYEQYFGPGTRLTVT.

The chain couples TRBV5-4 to TRBJ1-1, with TRBD1 matching over 7 bases. V lost 0 bases and J lost 2; bases outside the gene matches: 7. This CDR3 contains 16 residues. Per germline, CDR1 SGHNT and CDR2 YYREEE (reference sequence). Written as DNA, the CDR3 is TGTGCCAGCAGCTTGGCAAAGACAGGGATAAACACTGAAGCTTTCTTT. It codes for CASSLAKTGINTEAFF.

This clonotype was observed many times. V usage is TRBV2 and J usage is TRBJ1-3; D unresolved. In germline, CDR1 is SNHLY, CDR2 FYNNEI. Trimming took off 7 bases at V and 3 bases at J, with 10 bases between the two ends. The CDR3 has 13 residues. The CDR3 DNA reads as TGTGCCAGCACCCGCGAGGGTGGAAACACCATATATTTT. Translated: CASTREGGNTIYF.

This clonotype was found many times. The gene calls are TRBV5-5 and TRBJ2-7, with TRBD1 identical over 8 bases. Germline loops: CDR1 SGHKS, CDR2 YYEKEE (reference sequence). The CDR3 sequence is 16 residues long. J was trimmed by 5 bases and V by 4 bases; bases with no gene match: 14. The CDR3 region has the DNA TGTGCCAGCAGCACCGGACAGGGTGTAGGTATGCACGAGCAGTACTTC. Protein sequence: CASSTGQGVGMHEQYF.

This clonotype was seen only a few times. CDR3 nucleotide sequence: TGTGCCAGCAGCCCGGACAGGGGGATCTCTTTGCGGGGCTACACCTTC. It encodes CASSPDRGISLRGYTF. The chain is built from TRBV7-8 and TRBJ1-2; 10 positions agree with TRBD1. Per germline, CDR1 SGHVS and CDR2 FQNEAQ. With V trimmed by 5 bases and J by 8 bases, 14 bases remained unmatched. This CDR3 spans 16 amino acids. The whole variable domain, remainder taken from reference TRBV7-8 and TRBJ1-2, is GAGVSQSPRYKVAKRGQDVALRCDPISGHVSLFWYQQALGQGPEFLTYFQNEAQLDKSGLPSDRFFAERPEGSVSTLKIQRTQQEDSAVYLCASSPDRGISLRGYTFGSGTRLTVV.

A word on this clonotype: This clone may be a read error of a much larger clone one base away. Because it lacks the conserved phenylalanine or tryptophan at the end, this CDR3 is likely a read error. The CDR3 here is CASTTGWDTEAFL. The CDR3 DNA reads as TGTGCCAGCACGACCGGTTGGGACACTGAAGCTTTCCTT. This rearrangement joins TRBV6-1 to TRBJ1-1; D is unclear. The CDR3 totals 13 residues. Germline CDR1 MNHNS, CDR2 SASEGT. The V end lost 7 bases, the J end lost 3 bases, and 12 bases lay between the germline ends.

This clonotype was observed a handful of times. The chain has TRBV10-3 and TRBJ1-5; D remains unclear. The CDR3 contains 12 residues. CDR1 is ENHRY and CDR2 is SYGVKD in the germline V gene. The V end lost 2 bases, the J end lost 5 bases, and 4 bases lay between the germline ends. Here the CDR3 reads CAISEVDQPQHF. The CDR3 region has the DNA TGTGCCATCAGTGAGGTAGATCAGCCCCAGCATTTT.

This clonotype was counted ten times or more. This chain links TRBV9 with TRBJ2-7; the D is unclear. Trimming took 0 bases from V and 2 from J, leaving 6 bases between them. Germline CDR1 SGDLS, CDR2 YYNGEE. The CDR3 has 13 amino acids. As DNA, the CDR3 is TGTGCCAGCAGCGTAGGACCTACCTACGAGCAGTACTTC. This sequence encodes CASSVGPTYEQYF.

Many counts were recorded for this clonotype. V usage is TRBV15 and J usage is TRBJ1-1; tentative D call: TRBD1 (5 bases). Germline V gene sequence: CDR1 LNHNV, CDR2 YYDKDF (reference sequence). The germline V and J ends were trimmed by 0 bases and 0 bases, with 14 bases remaining between them. CDR3 length equals 17 residues. Here the CDR3 DNA reads TGTGCCACCAGCAGAGATCAGGGCAGCTGTATGAACACTGAAGCTTTCTTT. This encodes CATSRDQGSCMNTEAFF.

This clonotype was observed many times. The chain joins TRBV20-1 to TRBJ2-3; TRBD2 agrees at 9 bases. The CDR3 length is 14 residues. The germline V gene encodes CDR1 DFQATT and CDR2 SNEGSKA (reference sequence). V shed 6 bases and J 3 bases; nucleotides not matched to a gene: 7. The CDR3 DNA reads TGCAGTGCCTCCTTGCGGGGGGGAACAGATACGCAGTATTTT. Translated: CSASLRGGTDTQYF.

This clonotype was counted between two and nine times. The chain combines TRBV6-2 or TRBV6-3 with TRBJ2-6; D unclear. V dropped 6 bases and J dropped 0 bases, with 6 bases sitting between them. The V gene's germline CDR1 is MNHEY and CDR2 SVGEGT. The CDR3 runs to 14 residues. Written as DNA, the CDR3 is TGTGCCAGCAGAGTATTCTCTGGGGCCAACGTCCTGACTTTC. Translated: CASRVFSGANVLTF.

This clonotype has a count of ten or more. V gene TRBV3-1 combines with J gene TRBJ2-3; possibly TRBD2 for D (5 bases). Germline CDR1 LGHDT, CDR2 YNNKEL (reference sequence). Trimming took 0 bases from V and 0 from J, leaving 13 bases between them. The CDR3 covers 17 residues. The DNA of the CDR3 is TGTGCCAGCAGCCAAGATCACCCAGCGGCTAGCACAGATACGCAGTATTTT. Protein: CASSQDHPAASTDTQYF.

This clonotype came up a few times. The V and J genes are TRBV20-1 and TRBJ1-3; 8 bases align to TRBD1. The CDR3 is made up of 14 amino acids. The germline V gene encodes CDR1 DFQATT and CDR2 SNEGSKA (reference sequence). The J segment lost 3 bases and the V segment lost 2 bases, leaving 3 bases of the junction unmatched. CDR3 amino acids: CSARQGASGNTIYF. The CDR3 region has the DNA TGCAGTGCTAGACAGGGGGCCAGTGGAAACACCATATATTTT.

This clonotype has only a few counts. The V gene is TRBV7-9, the J gene TRBJ1-4; D perhaps matches TRBD1 (5 bases). Trimming pared 4 bases from V and 8 bases from J, leaving 17 bases between. Per the germline V gene, CDR1 is SEHNR and CDR2 is FQNEAQ (reference sequence). The CDR3 totals 15 residues. CDR3 protein: CASSSLLGQGEKLFF. In DNA, the CDR3 is TGTGCCAGCAGCTCCCTGCTGGGGCAGGGAGAAAAACTGTTTTTT.

Only a few counts were recorded for this clonotype. The genes are TRBV12-3 or TRBV12-4 and TRBJ2-7; D is tentatively TRBD1 or TRBD2 (5 bases each). The CDR3 has 12 residues. Trimming took off 2 bases at V and 7 bases at J, with 9 bases between the two ends. CDR3 sequence (DNA): TGTGCCAGCAGTTTAAGAGAGGGGGAGCAGTACTTC. Protein sequence: CASSLREGEQYF.

This clonotype was counted a few times. The V gene is TRBV12-3 or TRBV12-4, the J gene TRBJ1-2; possibly TRBD1 for D (5 bases). The CDR3 has 14 amino acids. Trimming took off 7 bases at V and 3 bases at J, with 15 bases between the two ends. The CDR3 spells CASNFGGGDYGYTF. The CDR3 DNA reads as TGTGCCAGCAACTTCGGGGGGGGGGACTATGGCTACACCTTC.

The CDR3 loop reads CASSHTSGRHTQYF. The CDR3 DNA reads as TGTGCCAGCAGCCACACTAGCGGGAGACATACGCAGTATTTT. The rearrangement joins TRBV7-3 to TRBJ2-3, with 11 positions matching TRBD2. The CDR3 runs 14 residues. The J segment lost 7 bases and the V segment lost 5 bases, leaving 5 bases of the junction unmatched. CDR1 is SGHTA and CDR2 is FQGTGA in the germline V gene.

This clonotype occurred many times. This sequence joins TRBV5-1 and TRBJ2-5, with D perhaps matching TRBD1 (5 bases). The V gene lost 5 bases and the J gene lost 5 bases, with 13 bases spanning the gap. Germline loops: CDR1 SGHRS, CDR2 YFSETQ. The CDR3 consists of 13 residues. The CDR3 region has the DNA TGCGCCAGCAGTCGGCCTCCAGGGGAGACCCAGTACTTC. It yields the protein CASSRPPGETQYF.

This clonotype appeared many times. This rearrangement joins TRBV6-6 to TRBJ2-7; D gene uncertain. Between the trimmed V and J ends, which lost 0 bases and 2 bases, there was a span of 20 bases. The CDR3 contains 18 residues. Germline CDR1 and CDR2: MNHNY and SVGAGI (reference sequence). The CDR3 region has the DNA TGTGCCAGCAGTTACTCGGCAATCAGTGGCGACGCGACCTACGAGCAGTACTTC. It translates to CASSYSAISGDATYEQYF.

In its sample, this clonotype was seen a few times. This sequence joins TRBV4-3 and TRBJ2-2; D gene uncertain. V lost 0 bases, J lost 1 base, and 6 bases lay in between. The germline V gene has CDR1 LGHNA and CDR2 YSLEER. The CDR3 covers 15 residues. The CDR3 reads CASSQDQLNTGELFF. CDR3 nucleotide sequence: TGCGCCAGCAGCCAAGACCAGCTGAACACCGGGGAGCTGTTTTTT.

This clonotype was counted ten times or more. The chain joins TRBV20-1 to TRBJ2-3; 7 bases fit TRBD1. Germline CDR1 DFQATT, CDR2 SNEGSKA (reference sequence). V trimming: 5 bases; J trimming: 2 bases; junction bases outside the gene matches: 7. The length of the CDR3 is 14 residues. CDR3 region: CSASEGQLTDTQYF. CDR3 nucleotide sequence: TGCAGTGCTTCAGAGGGACAGCTCACAGATACGCAGTATTTT.

This clonotype was observed a single time. This chain connects TRBV24-1 to TRBJ2-2, with 9 bases aligning to TRBD1. CDR1 and CDR2 (germline): KGHDR, SFDVKD. The ends lost 2 bases at V and 2 bases at J; junction bases unmatched: 5. The CDR3 is 17 residues long. CDR3 amino acids: CATSDYPGQGNTGELFF. For the CDR3, the DNA is TGTGCCACCAGTGATTACCCGGGACAGGGAAACACCGGGGAGCTGTTTTTT.

This clonotype has at least ten counts. This chain links TRBV6-2 or TRBV6-3 with TRBJ2-7; TRBD1 is a possible D gene (5 bases). V was clipped by 5 bases and J by 4 bases, with 12 bases between them. The germline V gene has CDR1 MNHEY and CDR2 SVGEGT. The CDR3 is 13 amino acids. CDR3 in DNA: TGTGCCAGCAGTCCCTCACAGGCATACGAGCAGTACTTC. Its translation is CASSPSQAYEQYF.

The chain couples TRBV11-3 to TRBJ2-2; D call uncertain. Looked up from germline, CDR1 is SGHNT and CDR2 is YENEEA. The ends were cut back, 5 bases at V and 0 bases at J, with 10 bases in the middle. This CDR3 has 15 amino acids. The CDR3 is CASSPDGSNTGELFF. CDR3 sequence (DNA): TGTGCCAGCAGCCCTGACGGGTCGAACACCGGGGAGCTGTTTTTT.